This is a list of T cell receptor beta chains from one sample in a study of identical twins. Each CDR3 protein is one row after TCRdb ran MiXCR on the 5' RACE reads. The table lists around 470,000 distinct CDR3 sequences, approximately 15% of them singletons, with approximately 0.52% in the top ten. A further study also used this sample, focusing on yellow fever vaccine responses in identical twins.

Sequences were obtained from CD4+ T cells sorted from blood. These receptors were obtained from a woman aged 18-30 years in good health. CDR3s include the opening cysteine and the closing phenylalanine or tryptophan. Fields, in order: D gene, clone size, V gene, J gene, CDR3 length, CDR3 protein, CDR3 DNA. The D gene is left open where the match is weak. Rows may omit the clone size; those that give it use once, few, many or a size class.

-,few,TRBV7-2,TRBJ2-3,15,CASSLAGRVTDTQYF,TGTGCCAGCAGCTTGGCCGGTAGGGTCACAGATACGCAGTATTTT
TRBD2,few,TRBV15,TRBJ2-5,16,CATSGPRTSEQETQYF,TGTGCCACCAGCGGACCCCGGACTAGCGAACAAGAGACCCAGTACTTC
-,few,TRBV12-3/TRBV12-4,TRBJ1-2,13,CASSLDSGHGYTF,TGTGCCAGCAGTTTGGATTCGGGGCATGGCTACACCTTC
-,many,TRBV29-1,TRBJ2-7,12,CSVVTGVHEQYF,TGCAGCGTAGTAACAGGTGTCCACGAGCAGTACTTC
TRBD2,-,TRBV12-3/TRBV12-4,TRBJ2-7,15,CASSLTASGSYEQYF,TGTGCCAGCAGTTTAACCGCCAGCGGGAGCTACGAGCAGTACTTC
TRBD1,-,TRBV29-1,TRBJ1-1,15,CSVDPTGADGTEAFF,TGCAGCGTTGACCCGACAGGGGCTGACGGCACTGAAGCTTTCTTT
-,-,TRBV6-5,TRBJ2-7,15,CASSYSLAGGREQYF,TGTGCCAGCAGTTACTCACTAGCAGGAGGACGCGAGCAGTACTTC
TRBD2,few,TRBV28,TRBJ2-5,16,CASSYQSGGALETQYF,TGTGCCAGCAGTTACCAAAGCGGGGGGGCCCTAGAGACCCAGTACTTC
-,many,TRBV12-3/TRBV12-4,TRBJ2-5,13,CASSRQLQETQYF,TGTGCCAGCAGTCGGCAGCTCCAAGAGACCCAGTACTTC
TRBD2,few,TRBV7-2,TRBJ2-5,15,CASSLLAGVGETQYF,TGTGCCAGCAGTCTTCTAGCGGGGGTCGGTGAGACCCAGTACTTC
TRBD1,-,TRBV20-1,TRBJ2-5,16,CSARTGTGLYQETQYF,TGCAGTGCTAGAACCGGGACAGGGCTTTACCAAGAGACCCAGTACTTC
-,few,TRBV5-5,TRBJ2-5,15,CASSHGEGAVETQYF,TGTGCCAGCAGCCACGGGGAGGGGGCGGTTGAGACCCAGTACTTC
-,-,TRBV15,TRBJ2-7,12,CATSREESEQYF,TGTGCCACCAGCAGGGAGGAATCCGAGCAGTACTTC
-,many,TRBV29-1,TRBJ1-5,10,CSVEIQPQHF,TGCAGCGTTGAGATTCAGCCCCAGCATTTT
TRBD2,few,TRBV3-1,TRBJ2-7,14,CASSQRLAAYEQYF,TGTGCCAGCAGCCAAAGACTAGCGGCCTACGAGCAGTACTTC
-,-,TRBV29-1,TRBJ2-1,12,CSVASRRGEQFF,TGCAGCGTTGCCAGTCGGCGCGGTGAGCAGTTCTTC
-,-,TRBV7-9,TRBJ1-5,14,CASSLDGSPKPQHF,TGTGCCAGCAGCTTAGATGGCTCCCCAAAGCCCCAGCATTTT
TRBD1,few,TRBV24-1,TRBJ2-5,15,CATSGDRQTQETQYF,TGTGCCACCAGTGGGGACAGACAAACCCAAGAGACCCAGTACTTC
-,few,TRBV30,TRBJ2-5,13,CAWSGNPEETQYF,TGTGCCTGGAGTGGTAACCCGGAGGAGACCCAGTACTTC
-,-,TRBV5-1,TRBJ2-2,14,CASSLKGSAGELFF,TGCGCCAGCAGCTTGAAGGGGTCCGCCGGGGAGCTGTTTTTT
TRBD2,few,TRBV6-2/TRBV6-3,TRBJ2-1,20,CASSPTSGRLAGDNYNEQFF,TGTGCCAGCAGCCCTACATCGGGGAGGTTAGCGGGAGATAACTACAATGAGCAGTTCTTC
TRBD1,few,TRBV7-8,TRBJ2-3,17,CASSLERTGSSTDTQYF,TGTGCCAGCAGCTTAGAACGGACAGGGTCGAGCACAGATACGCAGTATTTT
TRBD1,-,TRBV19,TRBJ2-1,15,CASRGQGLGYNEQFF,TGTGCCAGTAGGGGACAGGGGTTGGGCTACAATGAGCAGTTCTTC
-,many,TRBV7-9,TRBJ2-6,16,CASSLTRGSGANVLTF,TGTGCCAGCAGCTTAACCAGGGGATCTGGGGCCAACGTCCTGACTTTC
-,few,TRBV12-3/TRBV12-4,TRBJ1-5,15,CASSPLGRGNKPQHF,TGTGCCAGCAGTCCCCTTGGTAGGGGCAATAAGCCCCAGCATTTT
TRBD1,-,TRBV25-1,TRBJ1-1,15,CASSEVDRANTEAFF,TGTGCCAGCAGTGAGGTGGACAGGGCGAACACTGAAGCTTTCTTT
-,-,TRBV15,TRBJ1-5,14,CATSRGRDIEPQHF,TGTGCCACCAGCAGAGGAAGGGACATAGAGCCCCAGCATTTT
TRBD1,-,TRBV18,TRBJ2-7,14,CASLPDRGSYEQYF,TGTGCCAGCCTCCCGGACAGGGGTTCCTACGAGCAGTACTTC
-,few,TRBV7-9,TRBJ1-4,15,CASSLGASGVEKLFF,TGTGCCAGCAGCTTAGGGGCGTCTGGAGTTGAAAAACTGTTTTTT
TRBD2,-,TRBV24-1,TRBJ2-3,17,CATSDSITGGITDTQYF,TGTGCCACCAGTGATTCTATCACGGGGGGAATCACAGATACGCAGTATTTT
TRBD2,few,TRBV5-1,TRBJ2-5,17,CASSLIGRASTQETQYF,TGCGCCAGCAGCTTAATCGGGAGGGCCTCGACCCAAGAGACCCAGTACTTC
TRBD2,-,TRBV7-9,TRBJ2-1,12,CASRPGGPSQFF,TGTGCCAGCAGGCCGGGGGGGCCTAGTCAGTTCTTC
-,-,TRBV12-3/TRBV12-4,TRBJ2-5,14,CASSLDRGAGAQYF,TGTGCCAGCAGCCTGGATAGGGGGGCGGGGGCCCAGTACTTC
-,-,TRBV7-2,TRBJ2-3,15,CASSLWTSSTDTQYF,TGTGCCAGCAGCTTATGGACCTCTAGCACAGATACGCAGTATTTT
TRBD1,-,TRBV10-3,TRBJ2-7,14,CAISGPGQGYEQYF,TGTGCCATCAGTGGCCCGGGACAGGGTTACGAGCAGTACTTC
-,-,TRBV20-1,TRBJ2-7,14,CSPRSRLGNYEQYF,TGCAGTCCTAGGAGTCGCCTCGGGAACTACGAGCAGTACTTC
-,-,TRBV10-3,TRBJ2-7,11,CACGTSYEQYF,TGTGCTTGCGGCACATCCTACGAGCAGTACTTC
-,many,TRBV3-1,TRBJ1-5,13,CASSQQGHQPQHF,TGTGCCAGCAGCCAACAGGGGCACCAGCCCCAGCATTTT